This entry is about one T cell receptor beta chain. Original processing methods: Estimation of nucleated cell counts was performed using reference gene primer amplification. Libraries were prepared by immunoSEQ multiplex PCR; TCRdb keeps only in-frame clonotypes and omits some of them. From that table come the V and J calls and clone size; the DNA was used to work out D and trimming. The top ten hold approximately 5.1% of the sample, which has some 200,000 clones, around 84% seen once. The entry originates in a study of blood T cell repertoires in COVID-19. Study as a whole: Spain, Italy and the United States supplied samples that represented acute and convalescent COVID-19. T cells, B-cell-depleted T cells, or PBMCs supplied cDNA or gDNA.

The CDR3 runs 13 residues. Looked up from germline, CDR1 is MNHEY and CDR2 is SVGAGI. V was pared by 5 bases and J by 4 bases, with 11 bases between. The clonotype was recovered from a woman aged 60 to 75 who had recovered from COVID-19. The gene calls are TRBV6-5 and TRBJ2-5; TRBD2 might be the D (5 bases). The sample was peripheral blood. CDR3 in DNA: TGTGCCAGCAGTACGAGGGAAGCAGAGACCCAGTACTTC. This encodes CASSTREAETQYF.